This entry describes one TCR beta chain. This receptor's antigen is unknown. It has no much larger one-base neighbor in the sample; base qualities were not kept. The trim is 1 base for V and 4 bases for J, with a gap of 14 bases between the germline ends. Per the germline V gene, SGHDN is the CDR1 and FVKESK is the CDR2. Inclusive of the bounding cysteine and phenylalanine, the CDR3 is 15 residues long. The DNA shown is the 45-base CDR3, in frame from base 1. Libraries were prepared through the immunoSEQ multiplex PCR assay. The source is immuneACCESS, and TCRdb retained only in-frame sequences with V and J called. Part of the clones is not carried over; for the studies checked, unresolved V genes explain less than half of this, and the remainder is unexplained. A total of some 22,000 clones appear in this sample, approximately 86% of them only once. The ten largest clones add up to 0.95% to 1.3% of the sample.

This sample was taken from a study of T cell changes during pregnancy in multiple sclerosis (dated by TCRdb to the late 2010s). In the study overall: In women with multiple sclerosis, the researchers looked at how the T cell repertoire shifted as pregnancy progressed.

The TCR comes from a female donor in good health, enrolled as a control in a pregnancy study. The sequence is built from TRBV14 and TRBJ2-7; a weak D assignment points to TRBD2 (6 bases agree). The sequencing used CD4+ T cells from peripheral blood mononuclear cells, collected in the second trimester of pregnancy. The CDR3 corresponds to CASSQVGAGSYEQYF. The DNA sequence follows: TGTGCCAGCAGCCAAGTCGGGGCGGGGTCGTACGAGCAGTACTTC.